One sample yielded the 19 T cell receptor beta chains listed below, sequenced in a study of cytomegalovirus exposure and HLA in healthy donors. The PCR made use of 60 Vbeta and 13 Jbeta primers. The repertoire was sequenced with immunoSEQ multiplex PCR; TCRdb's copy has only in-frame clones and lacks some. This sample carries some 130,000 clones, over 70% of them seen once, and the ten largest clones take roughly 1.5%. What was sequenced was PBMCs. These receptors all stem from a woman under 30 in good health and CMV-seronegative.

The V gene is TRBV5-1, the J gene TRBJ2-5; 8 nucleotides align to TRBD1. Germline V gene lookup returns CDR1 SGHRS and CDR2 YFSETQ. J was trimmed by 5 bases and V by 3 bases; bases with no gene match: 6. This CDR3 region has 14 residues. The CDR3 is CASSSSGGRETQYF. The CDR3 DNA sequence: TGCGCCAGCAGCTCCTCAGGGGGCCGGGAGACCCAGTACTTC.

This chain connects TRBV5-4 to TRBJ2-1, with a weak D call TRBD1 (5 bases). Trimming pared 4 bases from V and 6 bases from J, leaving 14 bases between. CDR1 and CDR2 from the germline V gene are SGHNT and YYREEE (reference sequence). The length of the CDR3 is 14 residues. CDR3 bases: TGTGCCAGCAGCCTGGTCGCTAGGGGCAATGAGCAGTTCTTC. It codes for CASSLVARGNEQFF.

This clone was seen a single time. The J gene is TRBJ2-2, the V gene TRBV5-4, with 10 bases that match TRBD2. Germline V gene sequence: CDR1 SGHNT, CDR2 YYREEE (reference sequence). The CDR3 is 16 residues long. Trimming removed 3 bases from V and 1 base from J; junction bases left unmatched: 3. The CDR3 loop is CASSYGLAENTGELFF. The DNA of the CDR3 is TGTGCCAGCAGCTACGGACTAGCGGAGAACACCGGGGAGCTGTTTTTT.

The chain links TRBV12-5 to TRBJ2-5, with 8 bases matching TRBD1. Trimming at V came to 3 bases and at J to 0 bases, leaving 6 bases not matched to a gene. The CDR3 totals 16 residues. Germline CDR1 is LGHNT and CDR2 is FRNRAP. CDR3 amino acids: CASGLGDRPYQETQYF. In nucleotides, the CDR3 is TGTGCTAGTGGTTTAGGGGACAGGCCGTACCAAGAGACCCAGTACTTC.

The rearrangement links TRBV5-4 to TRBJ2-7, with TRBD2 identical over 10 bases. Trimming removed 2 bases from V and 1 base from J; junction bases left unmatched: 18. CDR1 SGHNT and CDR2 YYREEE come from the germline V gene (reference sequence). This CDR3 has 20 residues. The CDR3 region has the DNA TGTGCCAGCAGCTTCACGAAGAAAACTAGCGGGGTCGCTCATTCCTACGAGCAGTACTTC. Protein: CASSFTKKTSGVAHSYEQYF.

The gene calls are TRBV5-4 and TRBJ1-5, with D tentatively TRBD1 (5 bases). The V gene lost 4 bases and the J gene lost 2 bases, with 25 bases spanning the gap. The CDR3 is 19 residues long. Germline V lookup: CDR1 SGHNT, CDR2 YYREEE (reference sequence). CDR3: CASSLKRGGKRVGNQPQHF. CDR3 sequence (DNA): TGTGCCAGCAGCCTGAAAAGGGGCGGGAAGCGGGTAGGCAATCAGCCCCAGCATTTT.

The chain has TRBV18 and TRBJ1-1; TRBD1 is a possible D gene (5 bases). Germline V lookup: CDR1 KGHSH, CDR2 LQKENI. The CDR3 is made up of 14 amino acids. The ends were cut back, 5 bases at V and 3 bases at J, with 13 bases in the middle. CDR3 nucleotides: TGTGCCAGCTCATCGGGACTCCGGGACACTGAAGCTTTCTTT. This translates into CASSSGLRDTEAFF.

This clone was seen only once. The genes are TRBV29-1 and TRBJ1-1; 7 bases align to TRBD1. Trimming cost V 6 bases and J 1 base; bases outside gene matches: 8. The V gene's germline CDR1 is SQVTM and CDR2 ANQGSEA. CDR3 length equals 14 residues. In DNA form, the CDR3 reads TGCAGCGTCGCCCCGACAGGGAGGAACACTGAAGCTTTCTTT. This gives the protein CSVAPTGRNTEAFF.

The rearrangement uses TRBV19 and TRBJ2-7, with 9 bases aligning to TRBD2. The CDR3 runs 15 residues. Looked up from germline, CDR1 is LNHDA and CDR2 is SQIVND (reference sequence). The ends lost 3 bases at V and 5 bases at J; junction bases unmatched: 8. In nucleotides, the CDR3 is TGTGCCAGTAGTATGGGGGCTAGCGGGATCCACGAGCAGTACTTC. Its translation: CASSMGASGIHEQYF.

The gene calls are TRBV27 and TRBJ2-7, with TRBD1 matching 8 bases. Germline V lookup: CDR1 MNHEY, CDR2 SMNVEV (reference sequence). This CDR3 is 15 amino acids long. V trimming: 5 bases; J trimming: 2 bases; junction bases outside the gene matches: 8. This CDR3 reads CASSPPDRATYEQYF. CDR3 in DNA: TGTGCCAGCAGTCCACCGGACAGGGCTACCTACGAGCAGTACTTC.

The V call is TRBV7-9, the J call TRBJ1-4; 7 bases match TRBD1. The CDR3 has 16 residues. Per germline, CDR1 SEHNR and CDR2 FQNEAQ (reference sequence). V gave up 2 bases and J gave up 4 bases; unmatched junction bases: 7. CDR3 sequence reads: CASSLSPGQLNEKLFF. CDR3 in DNA: TGTGCCAGCAGCTTATCCCCGGGACAGCTTAATGAAAAACTGTTTTTT.

In its sample, this clone was seen a few times. The chain carries TRBV4-2 and TRBJ2-5; tentatively, D is TRBD1 (6 bases). Germline-derived CDR1 and CDR2 are LGHNA and YNFKEQ. Trimming cost V 3 bases and J 4 bases, with 18 bases left between them. There are 16 residues in the CDR3. CDR3 residues: CASSHDTGPNIETQYF. The CDR3 DNA follows: TGTGCCAGCAGCCATGATACAGGGCCGAATATAGAGACCCAGTACTTC.

J is TRBJ1-2 and V is TRBV11-2, with 8 bases lining up with TRBD1. CDR1 is SGHAT, CDR2 FQNNGV, per germline. Trimming cost V 5 bases and J 5 bases; bases outside gene matches: 4. This CDR3 region has 13 residues. The CDR3 spells CASSETGGYGYTF. In DNA, the CDR3 is TGTGCCAGCAGCGAAACAGGGGGATATGGCTACACCTTC.

The V and J genes are TRBV9 and TRBJ2-6, with D unclear. The CDR3 extends over 17 amino acids. The germline V gene has CDR1 SGDLS and CDR2 YYNGEE. Trimming left V 0 bases short and J 4 bases short, with 14 bases between. CDR3: CASSVASKSSGANVLTF. The CDR3 DNA reads as TGTGCCAGCAGCGTAGCCAGTAAGTCTTCCGGGGCCAACGTCCTGACTTTC. Filled out from reference TRBV9 and TRBJ2-6, the complete variable domain reads DSGVTQTPKHLITATGQRVTLRCSPRSGDLSVYWYQQSLDQGLQFLIQYYNGEERAKGNILERFSAQQFPDLHSELNLSSLELGDSALYFCASSVASKSSGANVLTFGAGSRLTVL.

J is TRBJ2-2 and V is TRBV7-6, with 8 positions matching TRBD2. Germline assignment: CDR1 SGHVS and CDR2 FNYEAQ. The CDR3 is 15 amino acids. V gave up 1 base and J gave up 3 bases; unmatched junction bases: 1. Written as DNA, the CDR3 is TGTGCCAGCAGCTTAGAGCGGGAGTACACCGGGGAGCTGTTTTTT. Encoded protein: CASSLEREYTGELFF.

This chain connects TRBV5-6 to TRBJ1-2; D perhaps matches TRBD1 (5 bases). The V gene lost 3 bases and the J gene lost 4 bases, with 16 bases spanning the gap. Germline lookup yields CDR1 SGHDT and CDR2 YYEEEE. This CDR3 has 15 amino acids. CDR3 bases: TGTGCCAGCAGCTCCCCGGCAGGGTACGCCTATGGCTACACCTTC. Translation gives CASSSPAGYAYGYTF.

The CDR3 nucleotides read TGTGCCAGCAGCTCCCGCCTTGGACAGGGGAGGGAAAAACTGTTTTTT. This translates into CASSSRLGQGREKLFF. The chain carries TRBV7-9 and TRBJ1-4; 9 bases are a match to TRBD1. Per germline, CDR1 SEHNR and CDR2 FQNEAQ (reference sequence). The CDR3 extends over 16 amino acids. Trimming cost V 4 bases and J 8 bases; bases outside gene matches: 11.

The chain is built from TRBV7-8 and TRBJ2-2; tentative D call: TRBD1 (5 bases). The ends were cut back, 8 bases at V and 6 bases at J, with 10 bases in the middle. This CDR3 has 12 amino acids. The germline V gene has CDR1 SGHVS and CDR2 FQNEAQ. The chain's CDR3 is CASRRAAGELFF. CDR3 DNA sequence: TGTGCCAGCCGCAGGGCGGCCGGGGAGCTGTTTTTT.

The genes are TRBV30 and TRBJ1-2; 9 bases fit TRBD1. The CDR3 sequence is 13 residues long. Germline assignment: CDR1 GTSNPN and CDR2 SVGIG (reference sequence). Germline trimming cut 7 bases from V and 10 bases from J; bases unmatched to any gene: 13. The CDR3, as DNA: TGTGCCTTAACAGGGGGCGGATGGCCCATCTACACCTTC. Protein sequence: CALTGGGWPIYTF.